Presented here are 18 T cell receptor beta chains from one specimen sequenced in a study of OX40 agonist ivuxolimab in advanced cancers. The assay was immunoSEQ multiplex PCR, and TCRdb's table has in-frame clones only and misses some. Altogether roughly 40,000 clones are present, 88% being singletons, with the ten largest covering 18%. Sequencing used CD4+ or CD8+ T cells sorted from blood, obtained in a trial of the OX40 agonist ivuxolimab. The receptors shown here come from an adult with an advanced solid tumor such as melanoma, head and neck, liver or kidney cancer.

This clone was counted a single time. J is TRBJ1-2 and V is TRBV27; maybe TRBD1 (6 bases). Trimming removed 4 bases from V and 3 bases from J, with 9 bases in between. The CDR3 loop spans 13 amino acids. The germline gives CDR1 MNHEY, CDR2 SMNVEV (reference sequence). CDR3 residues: CASSWGADYGYTF. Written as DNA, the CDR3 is TGTGCCAGCAGTTGGGGGGCTGACTATGGCTACACCTTC.

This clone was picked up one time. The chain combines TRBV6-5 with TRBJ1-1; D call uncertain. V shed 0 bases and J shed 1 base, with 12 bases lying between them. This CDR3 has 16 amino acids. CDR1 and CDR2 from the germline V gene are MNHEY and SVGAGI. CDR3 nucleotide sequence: TGTGCCAGCAGTTACTCTCCCGGGGAGGGGAACACTGAAGCTTTCTTT. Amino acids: CASSYSPGEGNTEAFF.

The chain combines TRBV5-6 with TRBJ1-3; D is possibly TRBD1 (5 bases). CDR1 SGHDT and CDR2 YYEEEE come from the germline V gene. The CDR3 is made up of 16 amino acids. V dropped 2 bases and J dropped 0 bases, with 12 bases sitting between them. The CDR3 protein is CASSFFDSPSGNTIYF. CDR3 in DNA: TGTGCCAGCAGCTTTTTTGACAGCCCCTCTGGAAACACCATATATTTT.

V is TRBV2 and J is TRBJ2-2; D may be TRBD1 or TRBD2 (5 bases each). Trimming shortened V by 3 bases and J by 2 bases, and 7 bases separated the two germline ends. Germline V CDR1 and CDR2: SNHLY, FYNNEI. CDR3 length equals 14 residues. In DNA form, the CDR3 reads TGTGCCAGCAGTGAGAGGGACAACACCGGGGAGCTGTTTTTT. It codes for CASSERDNTGELFF. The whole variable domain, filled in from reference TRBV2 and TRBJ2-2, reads EPEVTQTPSHQVTQMGQEVILRCVPISNHLYFYWYRQILGQKVEFLVSFYNNEISEKSEIFDDQFSVERPDGSNFTLKIRSTKLEDSAMYFCASSERDNTGELFFGEGSRLTVL.

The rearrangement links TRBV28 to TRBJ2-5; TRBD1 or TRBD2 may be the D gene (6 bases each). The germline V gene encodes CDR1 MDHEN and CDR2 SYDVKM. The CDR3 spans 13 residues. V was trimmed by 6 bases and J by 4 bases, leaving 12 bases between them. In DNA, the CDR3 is TGTGCCAGCAGCCTGGAGGGGGGAGAGACCCAGTACTTC. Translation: CASSLEGGETQYF.

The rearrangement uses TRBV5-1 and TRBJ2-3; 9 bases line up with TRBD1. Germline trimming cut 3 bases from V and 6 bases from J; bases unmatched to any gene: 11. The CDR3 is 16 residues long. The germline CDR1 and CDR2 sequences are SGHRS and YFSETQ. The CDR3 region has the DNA TGCGCCAGCAGCTCGGGAACAGGGGGCTTTGACGATACGCAGTATTTT. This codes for CASSSGTGGFDDTQYF. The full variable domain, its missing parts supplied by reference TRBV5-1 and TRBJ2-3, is KAGVTQTPRYLIKTRGQQVTLSCSPISGHRSVSWYQQTPGQGLQFLFEYFSETQRNKGNFPGRFSGRQFSNSRSEMNVSTLELGDSALYLCASSSGTGGFDDTQYFGPGTRLTVL.

Written as DNA, the CDR3 is TGTGCCAGCAGCCCCCAAAAGTCGATCCGGGGGATCGATGAGCAGTTCTTC. Its protein product is CASSPQKSIRGIDEQFF. The chain combines TRBV11-3 with TRBJ2-1, with a weak D call TRBD2 (6 bases). V lost 5 bases and J lost 8, with 25 bases in between. The CDR3 spans 17 residues. Germline CDR1 and CDR2: SGHNT and YENEEA. The complete variable domain, with remaining parts taken from reference TRBV11-3 and TRBJ2-1, reads EAGVVQSPRYKIIEKKQPVAFWCNPISGHNTLYWYLQNLGQGPELLIRYENEEAVDDSQLPKDRFSAERLKGVDSTLKIQPAELGDSAVYLCASSPQKSIRGIDEQFFGPGTRLTVL.

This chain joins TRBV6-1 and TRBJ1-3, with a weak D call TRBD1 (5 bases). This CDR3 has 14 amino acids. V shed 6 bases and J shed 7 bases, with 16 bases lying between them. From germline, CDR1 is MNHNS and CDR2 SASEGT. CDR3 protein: CASRSGGGWNTIYF. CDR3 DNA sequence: TGTGCCAGCAGATCCGGGGGAGGGTGGAACACCATATATTTT.

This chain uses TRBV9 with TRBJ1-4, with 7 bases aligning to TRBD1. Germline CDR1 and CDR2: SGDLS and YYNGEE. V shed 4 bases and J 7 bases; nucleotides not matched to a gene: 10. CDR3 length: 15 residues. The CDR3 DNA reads TGTGCCAGCAGCCCCCGACAGGGACTGTCTGAAAAACTGTTTTTT. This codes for CASSPRQGLSEKLFF.

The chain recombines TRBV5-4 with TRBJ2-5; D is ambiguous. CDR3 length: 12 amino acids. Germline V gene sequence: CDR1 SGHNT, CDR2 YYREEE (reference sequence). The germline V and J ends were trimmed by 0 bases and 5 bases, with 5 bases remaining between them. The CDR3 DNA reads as TGTGCCAGCAGCTTGGGGGCCGAGACCCAGTACTTC. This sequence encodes CASSLGAETQYF.

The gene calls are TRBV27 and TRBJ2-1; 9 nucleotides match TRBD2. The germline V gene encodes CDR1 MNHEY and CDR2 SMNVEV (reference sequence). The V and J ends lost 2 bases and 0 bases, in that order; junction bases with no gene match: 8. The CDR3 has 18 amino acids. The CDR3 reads CASSLRRSGGLSYNEQFF. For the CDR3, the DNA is TGTGCCAGCAGTTTAAGGAGAAGCGGGGGGCTCTCCTACAATGAGCAGTTCTTC.

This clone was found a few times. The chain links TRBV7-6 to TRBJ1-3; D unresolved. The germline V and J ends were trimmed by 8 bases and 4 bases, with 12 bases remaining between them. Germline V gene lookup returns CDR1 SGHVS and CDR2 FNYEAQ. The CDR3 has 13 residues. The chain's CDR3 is CASAVSVGNTIYF. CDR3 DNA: TGTGCCAGCGCGGTGTCGGTGGGAAACACCATATATTTT.

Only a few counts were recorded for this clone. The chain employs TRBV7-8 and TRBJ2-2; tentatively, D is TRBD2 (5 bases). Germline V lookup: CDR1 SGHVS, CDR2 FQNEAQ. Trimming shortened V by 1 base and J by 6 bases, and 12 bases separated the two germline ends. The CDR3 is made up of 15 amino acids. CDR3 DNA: TGTGCCAGCAGCTTAGGGACTGGAACCGCCGGGGAGCTGTTTTTT. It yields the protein CASSLGTGTAGELFF.

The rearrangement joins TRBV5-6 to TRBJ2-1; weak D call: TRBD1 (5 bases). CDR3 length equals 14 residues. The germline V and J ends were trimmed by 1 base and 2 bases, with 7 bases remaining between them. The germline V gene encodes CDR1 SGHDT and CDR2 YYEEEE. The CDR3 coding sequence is TGTGCCAGCAGCTTGCAGGGAACCTACAATGAGCAGTTCTTC. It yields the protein CASSLQGTYNEQFF.

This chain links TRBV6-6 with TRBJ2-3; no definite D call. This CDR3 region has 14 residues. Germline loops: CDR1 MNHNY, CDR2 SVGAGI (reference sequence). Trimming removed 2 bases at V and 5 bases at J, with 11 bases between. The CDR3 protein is CASSYALTGDTQYF. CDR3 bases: TGTGCCAGCAGTTACGCCCTGACTGGAGATACGCAGTATTTT.

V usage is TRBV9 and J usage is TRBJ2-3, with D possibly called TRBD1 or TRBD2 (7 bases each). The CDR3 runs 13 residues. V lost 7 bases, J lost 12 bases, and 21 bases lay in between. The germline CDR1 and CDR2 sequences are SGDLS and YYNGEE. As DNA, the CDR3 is TGTGCCAGCGCCCTAGGGGGCAGCGGGGATCAGTATTTT. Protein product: CASALGGSGDQYF.

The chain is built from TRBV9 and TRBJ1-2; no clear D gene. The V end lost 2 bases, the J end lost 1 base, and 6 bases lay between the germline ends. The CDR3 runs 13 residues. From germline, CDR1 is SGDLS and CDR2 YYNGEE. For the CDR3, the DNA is TGTGCCAGCAGCGTTGGGCTTAACTATGGCTACACCTTC. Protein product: CASSVGLNYGYTF.

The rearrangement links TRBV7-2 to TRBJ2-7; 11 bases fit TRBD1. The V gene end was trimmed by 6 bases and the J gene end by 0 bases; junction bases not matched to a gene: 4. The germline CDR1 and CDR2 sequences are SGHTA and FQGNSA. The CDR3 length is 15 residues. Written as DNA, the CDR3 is TGTGCCAGCAGAACCGGGACAGGGGGCTCCTACGAGCAGTACTTC. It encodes CASRTGTGGSYEQYF.